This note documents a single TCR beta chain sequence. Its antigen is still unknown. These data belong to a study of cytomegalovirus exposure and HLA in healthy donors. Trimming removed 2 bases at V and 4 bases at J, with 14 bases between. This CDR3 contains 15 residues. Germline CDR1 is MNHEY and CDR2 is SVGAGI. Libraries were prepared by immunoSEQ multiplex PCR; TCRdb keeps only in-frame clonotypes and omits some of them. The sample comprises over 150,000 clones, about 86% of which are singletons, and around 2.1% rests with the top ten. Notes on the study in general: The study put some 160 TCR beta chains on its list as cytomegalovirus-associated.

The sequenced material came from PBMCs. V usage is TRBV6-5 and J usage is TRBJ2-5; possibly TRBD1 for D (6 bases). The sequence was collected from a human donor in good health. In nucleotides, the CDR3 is TGTGCCAGCAGTTACAAGGGGGACGGAATAGAGACCCAGTACTTC. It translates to CASSYKGDGIETQYF.